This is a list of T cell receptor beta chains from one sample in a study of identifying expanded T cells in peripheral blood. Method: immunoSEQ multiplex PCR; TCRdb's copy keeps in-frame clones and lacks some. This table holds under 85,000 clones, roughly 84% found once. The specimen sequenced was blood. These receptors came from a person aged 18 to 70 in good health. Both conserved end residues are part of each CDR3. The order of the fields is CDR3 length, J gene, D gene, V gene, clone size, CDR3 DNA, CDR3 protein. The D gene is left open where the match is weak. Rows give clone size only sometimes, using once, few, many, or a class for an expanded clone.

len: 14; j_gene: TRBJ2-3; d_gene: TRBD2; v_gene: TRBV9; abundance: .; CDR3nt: TGTGCCAGCAGCCCTATAGCGGGAGATGATACGCAGTATTTT; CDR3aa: CASSPIAGDDTQYF
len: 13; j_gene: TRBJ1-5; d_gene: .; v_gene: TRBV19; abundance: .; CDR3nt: TGTGCCAGTGGTCGGAACGGCAATCAGCCCCAGCATTTT; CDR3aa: CASGRNGNQPQHF
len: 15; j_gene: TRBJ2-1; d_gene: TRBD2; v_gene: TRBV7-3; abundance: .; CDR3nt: TGTGCCAGTTCACTAGCGGCCAGCTCCTACAATGAGCAGTTCTTC; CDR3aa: CASSLAASSYNEQFF
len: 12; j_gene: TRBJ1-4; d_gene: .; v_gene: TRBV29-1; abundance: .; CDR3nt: TGCAGCGTTCGTACAGCCTTGGAAAAACTGTTTTTT; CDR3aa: CSVRTALEKLFF
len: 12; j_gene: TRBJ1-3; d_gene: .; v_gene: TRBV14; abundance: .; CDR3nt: TGTGCCAGCAGCCAAGTTTCCGTCCCCATATATTTT; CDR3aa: CASSQVSVPIYF
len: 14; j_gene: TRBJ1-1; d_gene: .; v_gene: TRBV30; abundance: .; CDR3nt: TGTGCCTGGAGTGTAGGGTCAGGGGCCACTGAAGCTTTCTTT; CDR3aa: CAWSVGSGATEAFF
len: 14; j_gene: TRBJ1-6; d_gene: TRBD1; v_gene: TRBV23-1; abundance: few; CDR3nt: TGCGCCAGCAGTCAATTAGGGGGCAATTCACCCCTCCACTTT; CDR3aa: CASSQLGGNSPLHF
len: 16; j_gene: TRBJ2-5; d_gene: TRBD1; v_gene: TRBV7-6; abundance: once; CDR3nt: TGTGCCAGCAGCCCGTGGGACAGGGGATTACAAGAGACCCAGTACTTC; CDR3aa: CASSPWDRGLQETQYF
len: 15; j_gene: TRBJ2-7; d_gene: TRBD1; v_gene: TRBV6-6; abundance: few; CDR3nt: TGTGCCAGCAGCCTCCTCGGGACAGATACCTACGAGCAGTACTTC; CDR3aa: CASSLLGTDTYEQYF
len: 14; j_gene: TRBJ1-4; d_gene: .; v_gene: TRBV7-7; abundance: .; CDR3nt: TGTGCTAGCAGCTGGTACAGGGTAAGTGAAAAACTGTTTTTT; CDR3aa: CASSWYRVSEKLFF
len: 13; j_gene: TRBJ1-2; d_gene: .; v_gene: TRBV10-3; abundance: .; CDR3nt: TGTGCCATCAGTGATTCAGGGGACTATGGCTACACCTTC; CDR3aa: CAISDSGDYGYTF
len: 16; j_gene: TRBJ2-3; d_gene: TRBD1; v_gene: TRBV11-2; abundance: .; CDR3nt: TGTGCCAGCAGCCTAGACAGGGGCGATGACACAGATACGCAGTATTTT; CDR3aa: CASSLDRGDDTDTQYF
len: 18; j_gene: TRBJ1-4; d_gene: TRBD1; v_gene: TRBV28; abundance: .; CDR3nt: TGTGCCAGCAGTTTCAGGTTTCGGTGGGACAGGGAGCCTGAAAAACTGTTTTTT; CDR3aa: CASSFRFRWDREPEKLFF
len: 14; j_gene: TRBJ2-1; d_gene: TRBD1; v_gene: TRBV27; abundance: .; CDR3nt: TGTGCCAGCAGTGACAGGGGGCGCTACAATGAGCAGTTCTTC; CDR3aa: CASSDRGRYNEQFF
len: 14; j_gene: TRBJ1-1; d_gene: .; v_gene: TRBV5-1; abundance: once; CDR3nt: TGCGCCAGCAGCTTGGGGGCAGCCAACACTGAAGCTTTCTTT; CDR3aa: CASSLGAANTEAFF
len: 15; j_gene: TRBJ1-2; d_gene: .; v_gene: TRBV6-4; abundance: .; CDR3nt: TGTGCCAGCAGTGACTCTGGGGCCCCCTTCTATGGCTACACCTTC; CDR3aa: CASSDSGAPFYGYTF
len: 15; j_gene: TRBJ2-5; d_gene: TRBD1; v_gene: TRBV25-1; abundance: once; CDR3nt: TGTGCCAGCAGTGAAGAAGACAGGGGGAGTGAGACCCAGTACTTC; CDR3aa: CASSEEDRGSETQYF
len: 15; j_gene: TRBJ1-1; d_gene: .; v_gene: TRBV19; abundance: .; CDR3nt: TGTGCCAGTAGTATTGTGCTTGAGGTGGACACTGAAGCTTTCTTT; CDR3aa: CASSIVLEVDTEAFF
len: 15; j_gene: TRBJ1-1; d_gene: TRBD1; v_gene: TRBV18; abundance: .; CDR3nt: TGTGCCAGCTCACGAAGGACAGGGGGGAACTCTGAAGCTTTCTTT; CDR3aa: CASSRRTGGNSEAFF
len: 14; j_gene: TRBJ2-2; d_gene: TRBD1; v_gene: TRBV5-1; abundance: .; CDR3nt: TGCGCCAGCAGCATAAGGGACAGGGTCGGGGAGCTGTTTTTT; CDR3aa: CASSIRDRVGELFF
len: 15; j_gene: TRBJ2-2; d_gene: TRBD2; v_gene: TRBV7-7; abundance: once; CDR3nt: TGTGCTAGCAGCGCCCTAGCGGAGTTCACCGGGGAGCTGTTTTTT; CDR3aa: CASSALAEFTGELFF
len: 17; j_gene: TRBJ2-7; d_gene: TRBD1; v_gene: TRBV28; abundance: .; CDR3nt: TGTGCCAGCAGTTTAAATCTACGACAGGGTGGGAGCTACGAGCAGTACTTC; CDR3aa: CASSLNLRQGGSYEQYF
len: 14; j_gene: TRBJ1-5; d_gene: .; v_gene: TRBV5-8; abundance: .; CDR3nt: TGTGCCAGCAGCTTTAGAGGCACGGGGGAGCCCCAGCATTTT; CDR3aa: CASSFRGTGEPQHF
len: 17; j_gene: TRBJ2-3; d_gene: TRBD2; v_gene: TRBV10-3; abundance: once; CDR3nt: TGTGCCATCAGTGAGTCCGCGGGGGGCAGGGGCACAGATACGCAGTATTTT; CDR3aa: CAISESAGGRGTDTQYF
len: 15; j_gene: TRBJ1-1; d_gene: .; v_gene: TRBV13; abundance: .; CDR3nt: TGTGCCAGCAGCCTCGATAGGGGGACGAACACTGAAGCTTTCTTT; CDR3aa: CASSLDRGTNTEAFF
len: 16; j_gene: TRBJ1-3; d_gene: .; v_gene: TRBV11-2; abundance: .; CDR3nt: TGTGCCAGCAGCTTTACCGGGCTCCTCTCTGGAAACACCATATATTTT; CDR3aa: CASSFTGLLSGNTIYF
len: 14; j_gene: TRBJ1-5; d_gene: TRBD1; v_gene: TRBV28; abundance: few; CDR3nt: TGTGCCAGCAGTTCAAGGGACAGGGTGATAGGTCAGCATTTT; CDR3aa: CASSSRDRVIGQHF
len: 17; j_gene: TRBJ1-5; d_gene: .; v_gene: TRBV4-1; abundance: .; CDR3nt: TGCGCCAGCAGCCCCGGGGCGGCCCGTGGAAGCAATCAGCCCCAGCATTTT; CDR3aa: CASSPGAARGSNQPQHF
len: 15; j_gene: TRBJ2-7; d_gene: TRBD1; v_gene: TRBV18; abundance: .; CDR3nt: TGTGCCAGCTCGCCCGGGACAGTAAGCTCCTACGAGCAGTACTTC; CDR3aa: CASSPGTVSSYEQYF
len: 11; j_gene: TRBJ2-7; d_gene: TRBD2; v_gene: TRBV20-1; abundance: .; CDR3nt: TGCAGGGGGGAGGGAATGGCCGAGCAGTACTTC; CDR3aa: CRGEGMAEQYF
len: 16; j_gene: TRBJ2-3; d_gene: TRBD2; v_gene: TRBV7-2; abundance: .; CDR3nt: TGTGCCAGCAGTTTCGCGGGAGGTCGGTCTGGAGATACGCAGTATTTT; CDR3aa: CASSFAGGRSGDTQYF
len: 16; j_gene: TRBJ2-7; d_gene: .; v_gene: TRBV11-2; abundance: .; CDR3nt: TGTGCCAGCAGCTTAGTAGGGGCGGGCTCGCCCTACGAGCAGTACTTC; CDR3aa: CASSLVGAGSPYEQYF